This T cell receptor beta chain was captured in a study of shared clonotypes between healthy human individuals. For this clone: Within the sample, other DNA sequences also encode this same CDR3.

V was clipped by 3 bases and J by 1 base, with 10 bases between them. The germline V gene encodes CDR1 LNHDA and CDR2 SQIVND (reference sequence). This CDR3 spans 15 amino acids. This table comes from immunoSEQ multiplex PCR, and its TCRdb copy is limited to in-frame clones, with some not included. Here the sample spans more than 1.2 million clones, around 98.5% being singletons. The chain uses TRBV19 and TRBJ1-5; D may be TRBD1 (5 bases). Input material: naive CD4+ T cells sorted from blood. Specified subset: CD45RA+ positively selected. The origin of this receptor is a man aged 25-40 years in good health. CDR3 nucleotides: TGTGCCAGTAGTATCGAGGGACTGAGCAATCAGCCCCAGCATTTT. Translating gives CASSIEGLSNQPQHF.